This T cell receptor (beta chain) was obtained from a study of cytomegalovirus exposure and HLA in healthy donors. PCR amplification relied on 60 Vbeta primers (plus 13 Jbeta primers). Method: immunoSEQ multiplex PCR; TCRdb's copy keeps in-frame clones and lacks some. The sample contains 100,000 to 140,000 clones, over 80% of which appear only once. The V end lost 4 bases, the J end lost 7 bases, and 22 bases lay between the germline ends. Germline CDR1 is MGHRA and CDR2 is YSYEKL. CDR3 length: 16 amino acids. The chain links TRBV4-1 to TRBJ1-2, with D possibly TRBD1 on 6 matching bases. Input material: PBMCs. The sequence came from a man aged 25-40 years in good health and CMV-seropositive. The CDR3, as DNA: TGCGCCAGCAGCCCTACTGTGTGGGCAGGGGACGGTGGCTACACCTTC. The encoded protein is CASSPTVWAGDGGYTF.